These 12 T cell receptor beta chains originate from one sample sequenced in a study of cytomegalovirus exposure and HLA in healthy donors. PCR primers comprised 60 Vbeta and 13 Jbeta primers. The table came from immunoSEQ multiplex PCR; TCRdb's copy has only in-frame clones and leaves some out. The repertoire holds approximately 210,000 clones, with 79% as singletons. The sequenced material came from PBMCs. These receptors were collected from a woman aged 45-65 years in good health and CMV-seronegative.

The V and J genes are TRBV7-2 and TRBJ1-2, with 8 nucleotides matching TRBD1. Germline lookup yields CDR1 SGHTA and CDR2 FQGNSA. V shed 4 bases and J 2 bases; nucleotides not matched to a gene: 6. The CDR3 consists of 15 residues. CDR3 loop: CASSSDRVANYGYTF. CDR3 in DNA: TGTGCCAGCAGCTCGGACAGGGTAGCCAACTATGGCTACACCTTC. The entire variable domain, with the rest obtained from reference TRBV7-2 and TRBJ1-2, is as follows: GAGVSQSPSNKVTEKGKDVELRCDPISGHTALYWYRQSLGQGLEFLIYFQGNSAPDKSGLPSDRFSAERTGGSVSTLTIQRTQQEDSAVYLCASSSDRVANYGYTFGSGTRLTVV.

The chain recombines TRBV5-1 with TRBJ1-1; maybe TRBD1 (5 bases). The germline CDR1 and CDR2 sequences are SGHRS and YFSETQ. The ends were cut back, 7 bases at V and 5 bases at J, with 9 bases in the middle. The CDR3 loop spans 11 amino acids. In DNA form, the CDR3 reads TGCGCCAGCCTGGGGGGGACTGAAGCTTTCTTT. This encodes CASLGGTEAFF.

This chain joins TRBV9 and TRBJ1-2; TRBD1 aligns across 9 bases. Germline V gene data show CDR1 as SGDLS and CDR2 as YYNGEE. The CDR3 spans 17 residues. The trim removed 3 bases at V and 5 bases at J, leaving 14 bases unmatched. CDR3 amino acids: CASSGPGQGALRYGYTF. CDR3 DNA sequence: TGTGCCAGCAGCGGCCCGGGACAGGGTGCGCTAAGGTATGGCTACACCTTC.

The chain combines TRBV5-1 with TRBJ1-6, with 8 bases lining up with TRBD1. The germline gives CDR1 SGHRS, CDR2 YFSETQ. V was pared by 2 bases and J by 5 bases, with 0 bases of the junction left unmatched. This CDR3 contains 14 residues. The CDR3 spells CASSLQGDNSPLHF. Written as DNA, the CDR3 is TGCGCCAGCAGCTTACAGGGGGATAATTCACCCCTCCACTTT.

The chain carries TRBV6-6 and TRBJ2-7, with a weak D call TRBD2 (6 bases). Germline values: CDR1 MNHNY, CDR2 SVGAGI (reference sequence). V shed 0 bases and J shed 9 bases, with 15 bases lying between them. This CDR3 contains 14 residues. The CDR3 sequence is CASSYSGLSPGQYF. CDR3 sequence (DNA): TGTGCCAGCAGTTACTCGGGACTCTCCCCCGGGCAGTACTTC.

On this clone: One junction end disagrees with the germline gene, perhaps due to a read error. The V gene is TRBV7-9, the J gene TRBJ2-3; TRBD2 agrees at 10 bases. CDR1 and CDR2 (germline): SEHNR, FQNEAQ (reference sequence). The CDR3 consists of 14 residues. The chain's CDR3 is CSSNPSGGGDTQYF. The CDR3 DNA reads as TGTTCCAGCAATCCTAGCGGGGGCGGAGATACGCAGTATTTT. The full variable domain, with the rest looked up from reference TRBV7-9 and TRBJ2-3, is DTGVSQNPRHKITKRGQNVTFRCDPISEHNRLYWYRQTLGQGPEFLTYFQNEAQLEKSRLLSDRFSAERPKGSFSTLEIQRTEQGDSAMYLCSSNPSGGGDTQYFGPGTRLTVL.

The CDR3 DNA is TGTGCCAGCGCGTCAGACAGGGGGGACACCGGGGAGCTGTTTTTT. The encoded protein is CASASDRGDTGELFF. The genes are TRBV9 and TRBJ2-2; 9 bases fit TRBD1. J lost 3 bases, V lost 7 bases, and 7 bases had no gene match. Germline values: CDR1 SGDLS, CDR2 YYNGEE. The CDR3 has 15 amino acids.

The chain uses TRBV12-5 and TRBJ1-4; 8 nucleotides agree with TRBD1. There are 14 residues in the CDR3. The germline V gene has CDR1 LGHNT and CDR2 FRNRAP. The V and J ends lost 5 bases and 4 bases, in that order; junction bases with no gene match: 3. The CDR3 DNA reads as TGTGCTAGTGGTCTGACAGGGGATAATGAAAAACTGTTTTTT. Translating gives CASGLTGDNEKLFF.

The chain links TRBV6-4 to TRBJ2-1, with TRBD2 identical over 8 bases. After removal of 6 bases from V and 9 bases from J, the junction contained 16 bases not matched to a gene. Per germline, CDR1 MRHNA and CDR2 SNTAGT. This CDR3 spans 16 amino acids. CDR3 DNA: TGTGCCAGCAGCCCCGTACCGGGACTAGGAACCCGTGAGCAGTTCTTC. It encodes CASSPVPGLGTREQFF.

In its sample, this clone was seen once. V is TRBV30 and J is TRBJ1-2; D is uncertain. This CDR3 is 14 amino acids long. The V gene lost 1 base and the J gene lost 4 bases, with 13 bases spanning the gap. Germline CDR1 is GTSNPN and CDR2 is SVGIG (reference sequence). The CDR3 loop is CAWSGALPRYGYTF. For the CDR3, the DNA is TGTGCCTGGAGTGGAGCCTTACCCCGCTATGGCTACACCTTC.

The chain combines TRBV19 with TRBJ2-7; 8 bases map to TRBD2. The trim removed 3 bases at V and 2 bases at J, leaving 3 bases unmatched. The CDR3 is 14 amino acids. CDR1 LNHDA and CDR2 SQIVND come from the germline V gene (reference sequence). The CDR3: CASSIARGAYEQYF. The CDR3 nucleotides read TGTGCCAGTAGTATTGCGCGGGGGGCCTACGAGCAGTACTTC.

This clone was seen only a few times. This chain uses TRBV6-5 with TRBJ1-4; a possible D gene is TRBD1 (5 bases). Germline V CDR1 and CDR2: MNHEY, SVGAGI. This CDR3 spans 15 amino acids. V was cut by 6 bases and J by 8 bases, with 19 bases left in between. CDR3 in amino acids: CASRIEGMGGEKLFF. CDR3 sequence (DNA): TGTGCCAGCAGGATCGAGGGGATGGGAGGAGAAAAACTGTTTTTT.